The sequence of this TCR beta chain was determined in a study of control samples from healthy donors and cancer patients. Method: immunoSEQ multiplex PCR; TCRdb's copy keeps in-frame clones and lacks some. The top ten hold about 6.5% of the sample, which has about 58,000 clones, nearly 90% seen once. Looked up from germline, CDR1 is MNHNS and CDR2 is SASEGT. CDR3 length equals 15 residues. With 3 bases clipped from V and 4 bases from J, the junction kept 4 bases outside the gene matches. The specimen sequenced was PBMCs. The chain couples TRBV6-1 to TRBJ1-4; the match to TRBD1 covers 8 bases. The clonotype comes from a man between 60 and 70 years old with colorectal cancer. CDR3 bases: TGTGCCAGCAGTGACCGGGACAGGCTTAATGAAAAACTGTTTTTT. Its protein is CASSDRDRLNEKLFF.